Presented here are 15 T cell receptor beta chains from one specimen sequenced in a study of blood T cells in healthy people across ages. Using a J-beta primer mix together with a sample-barcoded 5' primer, a second PCR was run for about 6 to 11 cycles. TCRdb fed the 5' RACE reads into MiXCR, producing one record per CDR3 protein. This table has 650,000 to 700,000 distinct CDR3 sequences, about 51% appearing once. The sequencing sample was made of blood. The receptors were sampled from a woman aged 80 or over in good health.

This chain links TRBV5-5 with TRBJ2-5; tentatively, D is TRBD1 (6 bases). V lost 4 bases and J lost 11, with 18 bases in between. Germline V gene data show CDR1 as SGHKS and CDR2 as YYEKEE (reference sequence). The CDR3 consists of 13 residues. The chain's CDR3 is CASSPGHRGEQYF. The DNA for the CDR3 is TGTGCCAGCAGCCCGGGACACCGGGGTGAGCAGTACTTC.

V usage is TRBV6-5 and J usage is TRBJ2-7, with 12 bases that match TRBD2. With V trimmed by 5 bases and J by 3 bases, 8 bases remained unmatched. CDR3 length equals 16 residues. CDR1 and CDR2 from the germline V gene are MNHEY and SVGAGI. CDR3: CASSRTGTSGFYEQYF. In DNA, the CDR3 is TGTGCCAGCAGTCGGACGGGGACTAGCGGGTTCTACGAGCAGTACTTC.

Worth noting for this clonotype: This may be a read error: a much more frequent sequence differs by one nucleotide. The chain has TRBV12-3 or TRBV12-4 and TRBJ2-5; D not certain. V lost 5 bases and J 4 bases, leaving 11 bases between the germline ends. The CDR3 totals 13 residues. This CDR3 is CASSVFPRETQYF. CDR3 DNA: TGTGCCAGCAGTGTATTTCCCCGAGAGACCCAGTACTTC.

This clonotype has ten or more counts. The V call is TRBV12-5, the J call TRBJ2-5, with 7 bases aligning to TRBD1. CDR1 is LGHNT, CDR2 FRNRAP, per germline. J was trimmed by 5 bases and V by 0 bases; bases with no gene match: 3. The CDR3 covers 14 residues. CDR3 residues: CASGLVGGYETQYF. DNA of the CDR3: TGTGCTAGTGGTTTGGTAGGGGGCTACGAGACCCAGTACTTC.

This sequence joins TRBV7-2 and TRBJ2-1; D is possibly TRBD1 (5 bases). The length of the CDR3 is 16 residues. V shed 5 bases and J shed 1 base, with 15 bases lying between them. Germline V gives CDR1 SGHTA, CDR2 FQGNSA. CDR3 in DNA: TGTGCCAGCAGCACCTCCAGGGAAGGGTCCTACAATGAGCAGTTCTTC. It yields the protein CASSTSREGSYNEQFF.

This clonotype has at least ten counts. This sequence joins TRBV12-3 or TRBV12-4 and TRBJ2-5, with 11 nucleotides matching TRBD2. J gave up 1 base and V 5 bases, and 3 bases lay outside the gene matches. The CDR3 totals 15 residues. CDR3 protein: CASSTGLAVQETQYF. CDR3 DNA: TGTGCCAGCAGTACGGGACTAGCGGTCCAAGAGACCCAGTACTTC.

This clonotype is a singleton in its sample. The J gene is TRBJ2-1, the V gene TRBV20-1; 8 bases agree with TRBD2. The J segment lost 7 bases and the V segment lost 3 bases, leaving 11 bases of the junction unmatched. Germline lookup yields CDR1 DFQATT and CDR2 SNEGSKA (reference sequence). The CDR3 loop spans 15 amino acids. The CDR3 DNA follows: TGCAGTGCTAGTCGGAACAGGCCTAGCGGGAATGAGCAGTTCTTC. This translates into CSASRNRPSGNEQFF.

This clonotype has more than one count but fewer than ten. V usage is TRBV10-1 and J usage is TRBJ2-2; 11 nucleotides align to TRBD2. Trimming at V came to 3 bases and at J to 2 bases, leaving 2 bases not matched to a gene. CDR3 size: 16 residues. From germline, CDR1 is WNHNN and CDR2 SYGVQD (reference sequence). CDR3 sequence (DNA): TGCGCCAGCAGTGACCTAGCGGGAGGCAACACCGGGGAGCTGTTTTTT. Translating gives CASSDLAGGNTGELFF.

This clonotype was found many times. The chain recombines TRBV18 with TRBJ2-3; D is unresolved. The CDR3 runs to 12 residues. With 8 bases removed from V and 5 bases from J, the gap between germline ends came to 11 bases. Germline values: CDR1 KGHSH, CDR2 LQKENI. The CDR3 loop reads CASSPSGDTQYF. The CDR3 DNA is TGTGCCAGCAGTCCCTCCGGAGATACGCAGTATTTT.

This clonotype was seen ten or more times. The V call is TRBV5-1, the J call TRBJ2-1; D may be TRBD1 (6 bases). The V and J ends lost 4 bases and 8 bases respectively, with 16 bases between them. The CDR3 totals 14 residues. Germline V gene data show CDR1 as SGHRS and CDR2 as YFSETQ. In DNA, the CDR3 is TGCGCCAGCAGCGTGGAAGGACAGTTCTATGAGCAGTTCTTC. Protein sequence: CASSVEGQFYEQFF.

In its sample, this clonotype was seen many times. V is TRBV5-1 and J is TRBJ2-5; D remains ambiguous. V dropped 4 bases and J dropped 2 bases, with 9 bases sitting between them. This CDR3 comprises 13 residues. Germline-derived CDR1 and CDR2 are SGHRS and YFSETQ. The DNA of the CDR3 is TGCGCCAGCAGCCGACAACTACAAGAGACCCAGTACTTC. It is translated as CASSRQLQETQYF.

This rearrangement joins TRBV29-1 to TRBJ2-5, with D unclear. The CDR3 covers 13 residues. Trimming stripped 1 base from V and 5 bases from J, with 11 bases between. Germline CDR1 SQVTM, CDR2 ANQGSEA. CDR3 residues: CSVEVTKLETQYF. CDR3 bases: TGCAGCGTTGAAGTGACGAAGTTGGAGACCCAGTACTTC.

This clonotype appeared a few times. The rearrangement uses TRBV2 and TRBJ1-5; no reliable D call. The CDR3 contains 13 residues. Trimming took 6 bases from V and 6 from J, leaving 12 bases between them. CDR1 and CDR2 (germline): SNHLY, FYNNEI. CDR3 in amino acids: CASRERAGQPQHF. CDR3 DNA: TGTGCCAGCAGGGAAAGGGCGGGTCAGCCCCAGCATTTT.

This clonotype was counted only a few times. The chain employs TRBV4-2 and TRBJ2-3; TRBD2 agrees at 12 bases. The CDR3 loop spans 18 amino acids. Trimming took 1 base from V and 3 from J; bases not matched to a gene: 8. Per germline, CDR1 LGHNA and CDR2 YNFKEQ. The CDR3 DNA reads as TGTGCCAGCAGCCAAGGCGGACTAGCGGGGCCGGGGACAGATACGCAGTATTTT. Protein: CASSQGGLAGPGTDTQYF.

This clonotype showed up many times. The chain couples TRBV4-1 to TRBJ2-6; D may be TRBD1 (5 bases). Germline CDR1 MGHRA, CDR2 YSYEKL. The CDR3 totals 19 residues. Trimming stripped 0 bases from V and 0 bases from J, with 15 bases between. DNA of the CDR3: TGCGCCAGCAGCCAAGATTATAGTAGGGGTGTCTCTGGGGCCAACGTCCTGACTTTC. Protein sequence: CASSQDYSRGVSGANVLTF.